The clone carrying this TCR beta chain was found once. Its target is not known. Per-sample yields of isolated PBMCs were at least 7 million. This specimen comes from a study of blood T cells in healthy people across ages. Broader study findings: Naive T cell percentage by flow cytometry tracked strongly with beta diversity. The unsorted PBMCs prevented any conclusive comparison of naive versus antigen-experienced cells. Significant beta diversity loss was already apparent by age approximately 42, declining roughly linearly.

Germline V CDR1 and CDR2: SGHTA, FQGTGA. This CDR3 contains 14 residues. Trimming at V came to 6 bases and at J to 7 bases, leaving 10 bases not matched to a gene. Combining a sample-barcoded 5' primer with a J-beta primer mix, a second PCR ran for roughly 6 to 11 cycles. TCRdb used MiXCR to reprocess the 5' RACE reads, holding one entry per CDR3 protein. Of about 780,000 distinct CDR3 sequences in the sample, 35% to 60% are singletons; the top ten hold 15% to 20%. The source material was blood. The TCR sequence derives from a man older than 75 in good health. This rearrangement joins TRBV7-3 to TRBJ2-3; 7 bases line up with TRBD2. The CDR3 sequence is CASSAAGHTNTQYF. CDR3 in DNA: TGTGCCAGCAGTGCAGCGGGGCACACTAATACGCAGTATTTT.